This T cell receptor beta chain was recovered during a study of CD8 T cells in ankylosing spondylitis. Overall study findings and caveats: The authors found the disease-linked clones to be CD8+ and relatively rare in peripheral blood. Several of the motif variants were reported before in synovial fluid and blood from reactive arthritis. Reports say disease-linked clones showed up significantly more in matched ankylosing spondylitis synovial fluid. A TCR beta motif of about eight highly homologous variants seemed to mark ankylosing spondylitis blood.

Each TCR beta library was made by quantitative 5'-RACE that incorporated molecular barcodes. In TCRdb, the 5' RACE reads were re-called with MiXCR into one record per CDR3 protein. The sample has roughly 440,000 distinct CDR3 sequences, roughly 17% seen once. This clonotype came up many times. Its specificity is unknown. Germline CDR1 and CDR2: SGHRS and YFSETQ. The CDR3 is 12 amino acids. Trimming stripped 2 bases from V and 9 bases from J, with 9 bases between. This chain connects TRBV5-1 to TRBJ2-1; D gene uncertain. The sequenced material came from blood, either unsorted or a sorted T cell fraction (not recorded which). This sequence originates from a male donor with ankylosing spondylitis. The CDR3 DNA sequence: TGCGCCAGCAGCTTAATGTGGAGTGAGCAGTTCTTC. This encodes CASSLMWSEQFF.